This T cell receptor (beta chain) appears in the sequencing data of a study of chemoradiotherapy in HPV16-positive cancers. TCRdb keeps only in-frame clones here, not all; method: immunoSEQ multiplex PCR. The table shows 2,500 to 3,500 clones, with roughly 77% occurring only once. V shed 2 bases and J shed 7 bases, with 20 bases lying between them. The CDR3 is 15 residues long. Germline V gene data show CDR1 as GTSNPN and CDR2 as SVGIG (reference sequence). Specimen collection occurred from a patient who underwent chemoradiotherapy. The origin of this receptor is a human donor with HPV-associated anogenital cancer. The chain joins TRBV30 to TRBJ2-5; tentatively, D is TRBD1 or TRBD2 (6 bases each). The CDR3 loop is CAWSKGGWGAPTQYF. The CDR3 bases are TGTGCCTGGAGTAAGGGAGGTTGGGGGGCGCCGACCCAGTACTTC.